The rows below give T cell receptor beta chains drawn from one sample of a study of identical twins. One entry per CDR3 protein, called by TCRdb with MiXCR from the 5' RACE reads. Found here are approximately 600,000 distinct CDR3 sequences, 9.5% to 10% of them singletons; the top ten hold roughly 3%. In addition, the sample was reused for a study of yellow fever vaccine responses in identical twins.

The sequencing input was PBMCs. These receptors came from a woman between 18 and 29 years old in good health. Both conserved end residues are part of each CDR3. The order of the fields is V gene, D gene, clone size, J gene, CDR3 DNA, CDR3 protein. The D gene is left open where the match is weak. Clone size is shown for a subset of rows, as once, few, many or a class of expanded clone.

>TRBV3-1|-|many|TRBJ2-7
TGTGCCAGCAGCCAACAGGAGGGACGCTCCTACGAGCAGTACTTC
CASSQQEGRSYEQYF
>TRBV10-3|-|-|TRBJ2-1
TGTGCCATCAGTGAGTCCGGGAGAAATGAGCAGTTCTTC
CAISESGRNEQFF
>TRBV12-3/TRBV12-4|-|-|TRBJ2-3
TGTGCCAGCAGGGGGGACGCCACAGATACGCAGTATTTT
CASRGDATDTQYF
>TRBV11-2|-|-|TRBJ2-5
TGTGCCAGCAGCTTAGGGGGGACGACACAAGAGACCCAGTACTTC
CASSLGGTTQETQYF
>TRBV9|TRBD2|-|TRBJ2-3
TGTGCCAGCAGCGGGACTAGCGGGGGACCTAGCACAGATACGCAGTATTTT
CASSGTSGGPSTDTQYF
>TRBV6-1|TRBD1|-|TRBJ2-3
TGTGCCAGCAGTGAACGGGACAGGGTAATCACAGATACGCAGTATTTT
CASSERDRVITDTQYF
>TRBV12-3/TRBV12-4|-|many|TRBJ2-5
TGTGCCAGCAAATTAGGGACTTTCCGAGAAGAGACCCAGTACTTC
CASKLGTFREETQYF
>TRBV20-1|-|many|TRBJ2-7
TGCAGTGCTAGAGAGCCGGGACAAGACTACGAGCAGTACTTC
CSAREPGQDYEQYF
>TRBV11-2|-|-|TRBJ2-7
TGTGCCAGCAGCTTAGATCGTGTGGTTAGCAGGGTCTCCTACGAGCAGTACTTC
CASSLDRVVSRVSYEQYF
>TRBV7-2|-|few|TRBJ2-7
TGTGCCAGCAGCCCGAATAGAAACGAGCAGTACTTC
CASSPNRNEQYF
>TRBV20-1|-|few|TRBJ2-1
TGCAGTGCTAGAGAACAGGCGTACAATGAGCAGTTCTTC
CSAREQAYNEQFF
>TRBV2|-|few|TRBJ1-5
TGTGCCAGCAGCCTAGACAGTACAAATCAGCCCCAGCATTTT
CASSLDSTNQPQHF